Below are 7 T cell receptor beta chains sequenced from a single sample in a study of cytomegalovirus exposure and HLA in healthy donors. PCR employed 60 Vbeta and 13 Jbeta primers. Clones were sequenced by immunoSEQ multiplex PCR, and TCRdb holds only the in-frame ones, with some missing. The sample lists 110,000 to 150,000 clones, roughly 80% occurring once. The sequencing sample was made of PBMCs. The receptors derive from a female donor in good health and CMV-seronegative.

The chain links TRBV27 to TRBJ1-2; perhaps TRBD1 as D (5 bases). V lost 10 bases and J lost 7, with 13 bases in between. Germline V gives CDR1 MNHEY, CDR2 SMNVEV (reference sequence). The CDR3 is 11 amino acids. CDR3 in DNA: TGTGCCATCTGGGGCGAATGTGGCTACACCTTC. As protein: CAIWGECGYTF.

This clone has more than one count but fewer than ten. The same CDR3 arises from other DNA sequences in this sample as well. This chain connects TRBV6-1 to TRBJ1-1, with D perhaps matching TRBD1 (6 bases). Deletions cut 6 bases from V and 7 bases from J, with 6 bases between. Germline V gene data show CDR1 as MNHNS and CDR2 as SASEGT. The CDR3 loop spans 10 amino acids. The CDR3 nucleotides read TGTGCCAGCAGGGACAGTGAAGCTTTCTTT. Translating it yields CASRDSEAFF.

The chain couples TRBV19 to TRBJ2-1; possible D gene TRBD2, 5 bases. CDR1 is LNHDA, CDR2 SQIVND, per germline (reference sequence). The CDR3 is made up of 13 amino acids. Trimming shortened V by 6 bases and J by 8 bases, and 14 bases separated the two germline ends. The DNA of the CDR3 is TGTGCCAGTAGCACTCTAGCTGTGCATGAGCAGTTCTTC. This sequence encodes CASSTLAVHEQFF.

This chain links TRBV6-1 with TRBJ1-2; 7 nucleotides line up with TRBD1. The CDR3 has 15 amino acids. V shed 3 bases, J shed 4 bases, and the junction held 8 bases outside the gene matches. From germline, CDR1 is MNHNS and CDR2 SASEGT. The CDR3 DNA reads TGTGCCAGCAGTGACGCCTCGACAGGGAGCTATGGCTACACCTTC. It yields the protein CASSDASTGSYGYTF.

Written as DNA, the CDR3 is TGTGCCAGCAATGATCAGGGGGGGAACACCGGGGAGCTGTTTTTT. Protein: CASNDQGGNTGELFF. The chain employs TRBV27 and TRBJ2-2; tentatively, D is TRBD1 (7 bases). Deletions cut 7 bases from V and 1 base from J, with 13 bases between. Germline values: CDR1 MNHEY, CDR2 SMNVEV (reference sequence). The CDR3 has 15 residues.

This chain joins TRBV19 and TRBJ1-1; the match to TRBD1 covers 7 bases. Losses at the gene ends were 2 bases for V and 10 bases for J; bases not matched to a gene: 13. The CDR3 spans 15 residues. Germline-derived CDR1 and CDR2 are LNHDA and SQIVND (reference sequence). This chain's CDR3 is CASSIRGDSRYSAFF. The CDR3 DNA sequence: TGTGCCAGTAGTATAAGGGGGGACAGTCGGTACTCAGCTTTCTTT.

The CDR3 nucleotides are TGTGCCAGCAGTTTTTCGGGGGGCGCGGGTTTAGGGCAGTACTTC. This sequence encodes CASSFSGGAGLGQYF. The chain combines TRBV28 with TRBJ2-7; D might be TRBD2 (7 bases). Trimming pared 3 bases from V and 9 bases from J, leaving 21 bases between. This CDR3 region has 15 residues. The germline V gene encodes CDR1 MDHEN and CDR2 SYDVKM.